Presented here are 4 T cell receptor beta chains from one specimen sequenced in a study of OX40 agonist ivuxolimab in advanced cancers. Only in-frame clones appear in the TCRdb table, and some are missing; sequencing was by immunoSEQ multiplex PCR. This sample has tens of thousands of clones, with approximately 90% found just once. The sample here was CD4+ or CD8+ T cells sorted from blood, taken in a trial of the OX40 agonist ivuxolimab. The receptors stem from an adult with an advanced solid tumor such as melanoma, head and neck, liver or kidney cancer.

This chain joins TRBV14 and TRBJ2-3; D is uncertain. The V gene lost 0 bases and the J gene lost 6 bases, with 10 bases spanning the gap. The length of the CDR3 is 14 residues. Germline V CDR1 and CDR2: SGHDN, FVKESK. CDR3 DNA: TGTGCCAGCAGCCAAGATTGGATGGTGGATACGCAGTATTTT. It encodes CASSQDWMVDTQYF.

The chain uses TRBV20-1 and TRBJ2-7, with 9 bases fitting TRBD1. Germline V gene lookup returns CDR1 DFQATT and CDR2 SNEGSKA (reference sequence). V was clipped by 7 bases and J by 3 bases; unmatched bases: 1. The CDR3 covers 11 residues. CDR3 residues: CSGDRVYEQYF. The CDR3 nucleotides are TGCAGTGGGGACAGGGTCTACGAGCAGTACTTC.

This clone was observed a handful of times. The V and J genes are TRBV13 and TRBJ2-2; 7 nucleotides match TRBD2. Trimming took 5 bases from V and 4 from J; bases not matched to a gene: 16. The CDR3 has 18 residues. Germline V CDR1 and CDR2: PRHDT, FYEKMQ (reference sequence). In DNA, the CDR3 is TGTGCCAGCAGCCCCACCCGGGGGGTGCAGGGTCTCACCGGGGAGCTGTTTTTT. This sequence encodes CASSPTRGVQGLTGELFF.

The table lists this clone with a count of one. The chain couples TRBV6-5 to TRBJ1-6, with 7 bases aligning to TRBD1. The V segment lost 6 bases and the J segment 4 bases; nucleotides outside the gene matches: 6. From germline, CDR1 is MNHEY and CDR2 SVGAGI. The CDR3 loop spans 15 amino acids. CDR3 in DNA: TGTGCCAGCAGCATAATACAGGGGTATAATTCACCCCTCCACTTT. It encodes CASSIIQGYNSPLHF.